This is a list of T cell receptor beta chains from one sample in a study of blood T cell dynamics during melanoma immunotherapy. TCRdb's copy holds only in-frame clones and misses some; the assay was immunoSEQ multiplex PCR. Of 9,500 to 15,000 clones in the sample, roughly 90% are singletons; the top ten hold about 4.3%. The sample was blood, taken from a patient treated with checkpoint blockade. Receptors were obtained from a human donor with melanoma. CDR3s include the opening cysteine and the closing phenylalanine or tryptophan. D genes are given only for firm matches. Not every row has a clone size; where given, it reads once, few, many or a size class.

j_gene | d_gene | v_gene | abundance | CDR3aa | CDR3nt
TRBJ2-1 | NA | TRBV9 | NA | CASSPQTSGGESFF | TGTGCCAGCAGCCCACAGACTAGTGGAGGTGAGTCGTTCTTC
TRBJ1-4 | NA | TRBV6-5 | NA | CASGDKVKLFF | TGTGCCAGCGGGGACAAGGTTAAACTGTTTTTT
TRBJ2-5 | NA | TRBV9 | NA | CASSVFTGLGETQYF | TGTGCCAGCAGCGTGTTTACGGGATTAGGGGAGACCCAGTACTTC
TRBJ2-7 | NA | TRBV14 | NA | CASSQVQGHLQEQYF | TGTGCCAGCAGCCAAGTCCAGGGCCACCTCCAAGAGCAGTACTTC
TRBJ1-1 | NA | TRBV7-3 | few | CASSLSANTEAFF | TGTGCCAGCAGCTTATCTGCGAACACTGAAGCTTTCTTT
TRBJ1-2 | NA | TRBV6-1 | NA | CASSELQGIGYTF | TGTGCCAGCAGTGAATTGCAGGGAATTGGCTACACCTTC
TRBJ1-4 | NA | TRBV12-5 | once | CASGLVNLGVGEKLFF | TGTGCTAGTGGTTTGGTAAATTTAGGGGTAGGTGAAAAACTGTTTTTT
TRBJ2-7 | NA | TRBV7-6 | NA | CASSLAGYKQYF | TGTGCCAGCAGCTTAGCCGGCTACAAGCAGTACTTC
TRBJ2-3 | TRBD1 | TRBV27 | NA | CASSLLGTGSSDTQYF | TGTGCCAGCAGTTTATTGGGGACAGGGTCATCAGATACGCAGTATTTT
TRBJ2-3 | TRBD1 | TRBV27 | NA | CASSPRGYTQYF | TGTGCCAGCAGCCCCAGGGGGTATACGCAGTATTTT
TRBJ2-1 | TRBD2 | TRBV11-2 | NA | CASSLSRLAGPYNEQFF | TGTGCCAGCAGCTTATCTCGACTAGCGGGGCCCTACAATGAGCAGTTCTTC
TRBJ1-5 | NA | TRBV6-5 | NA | CASSNRVGEPQHF | TGTGCCAGCAGCAACAGGGTTGGGGAGCCCCAGCATTTT
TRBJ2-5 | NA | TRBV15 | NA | CATSRGTDKQETQYF | TGTGCCACCAGCAGAGGGACTGATAAACAAGAGACCCAGTACTTC
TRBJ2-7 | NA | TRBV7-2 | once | CASSLDSYREEQYF | TGTGCCAGCAGCTTGGACTCCTACCGTGAAGAGCAGTACTTC
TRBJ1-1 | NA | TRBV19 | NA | CASSGAYQDGNTEAFF | TGTGCCAGTAGTGGAGCGTACCAGGACGGAAACACTGAAGCTTTCTTT
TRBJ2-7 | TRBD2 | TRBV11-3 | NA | CASSLLAGNYEQYF | TGTGCCAGCAGCTTACTAGCGGGAAATTACGAGCAGTACTTC
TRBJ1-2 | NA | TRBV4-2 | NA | CASSQDRGPGSAGYTF | TGTGCCAGCAGCCAAGACAGGGGCCCTGGTTCAGCTGGCTACACCTTC
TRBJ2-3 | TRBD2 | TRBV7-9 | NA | CASSLTGGSKDTQYF | TGTGCCAGCAGCTTAACGGGCGGGAGTAAAGATACGCAGTATTTT
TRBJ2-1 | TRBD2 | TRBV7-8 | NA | CASRGGLYNEQFF | TGTGCCAGCCGGGGGGGCCTCTACAATGAGCAGTTCTTC
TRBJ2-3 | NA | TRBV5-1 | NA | CASSHRDPIGDTQYF | TGCGCCAGCAGCCACCGGGACCCCATCGGAGATACGCAGTATTTT
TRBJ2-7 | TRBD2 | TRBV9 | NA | CASSANLAGGDEQYF | TGTGCCAGCAGCGCCAACTTAGCGGGGGGCGACGAGCAGTACTTC
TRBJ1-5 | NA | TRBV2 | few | CASSEFWSRGSNQPQHF | TGTGCCAGCAGTGAATTTTGGTCCCGGGGGAGCAATCAGCCCCAGCATTTT
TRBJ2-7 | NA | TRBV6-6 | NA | CASSYDSSYEQYF | TGTGCCAGCAGTTATGACAGCTCCTACGAGCAGTACTTC
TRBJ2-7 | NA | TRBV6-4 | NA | CASSSRYEQYF | TGTGCCAGCAGTAGCAGGTACGAGCAGTACTTC
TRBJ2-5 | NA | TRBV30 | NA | CAWSVAGLRETQYF | TGTGCCTGGAGTGTGGCCGGGCTCCGGGAGACCCAGTACTTC
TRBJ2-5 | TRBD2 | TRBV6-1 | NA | CASSGLAGSGETQYF | TGTGCCAGCAGTGGACTAGCGGGATCAGGAGAGACCCAGTACTTC
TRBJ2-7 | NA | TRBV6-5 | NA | CASLSPGPKYEQYF | TGTGCCAGCCTCAGTCCGGGACCCAAATACGAGCAGTACTTC
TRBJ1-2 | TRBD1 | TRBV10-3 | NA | CAITGGDGYTF | TGTGCCATCACAGGGGGCGATGGCTACACCTTC
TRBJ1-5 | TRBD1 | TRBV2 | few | CASSEGTGRQPQHF | TGTGCCAGCAGTGAAGGGACAGGGCGGCAGCCCCAGCATTTT
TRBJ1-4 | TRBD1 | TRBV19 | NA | CASSAGTGGRKLFF | TGTGCCAGTAGTGCGGGGACAGGGGGACGAAAACTGTTTTTT
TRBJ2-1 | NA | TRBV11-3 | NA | CASSSGVPNEQFF | TGTGCCAGCAGCTCAGGCGTCCCCAATGAGCAGTTCTTC
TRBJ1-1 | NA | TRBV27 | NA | CASSFRGGRTEAFF | TGTGCCAGCAGTTTTAGGGGAGGACGAACTGAAGCTTTCTTT
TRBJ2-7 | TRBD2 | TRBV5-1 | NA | CASSLVLAGNEQYF | TGCGCCAGCAGCTTGGTACTAGCGGGAAACGAGCAGTACTTC
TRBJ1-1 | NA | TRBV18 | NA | CASSPSVGGNTEAFF | TGTGCCAGCTCACCCTCGGTCGGGGGGAACACTGAAGCTTTCTTT
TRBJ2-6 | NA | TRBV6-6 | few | CASSPGRGGANVLTF | TGTGCCAGCAGCCCAGGTAGAGGTGGGGCCAACGTCCTGACTTTC
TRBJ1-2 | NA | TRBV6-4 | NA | CASRMSPGGGYGYTF | TGTGCCAGCAGGATGAGCCCCGGAGGGGGCTATGGCTACACCTTC
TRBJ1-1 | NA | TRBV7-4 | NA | CASSLFIRNTEAFF | TGTGCCAGCAGCTTATTTATTAGGAACACTGAAGCTTTCTTT
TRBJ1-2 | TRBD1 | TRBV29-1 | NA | CSVPPDRAYGYTF | TGCAGCGTCCCCCCGGACAGGGCCTATGGCTACACCTTC
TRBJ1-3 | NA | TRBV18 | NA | CASSRGVRGNTIYF | TGTGCCAGCTCACGCGGGGTACGGGGAAACACCATATATTTT
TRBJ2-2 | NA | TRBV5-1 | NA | CASSPQGVDLGELFF | TGCGCCAGCAGCCCGCAGGGAGTTGATTTGGGGGAGCTGTTTTTT
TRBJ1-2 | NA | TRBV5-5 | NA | CASSLSGGENGYTF | TGTGCCAGCAGCTTGTCGGGGGGCGAGAATGGCTACACCTTC
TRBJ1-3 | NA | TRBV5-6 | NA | CASSLARNTIYF | TGTGCCAGCAGCTTGGCCCGAAACACCATATATTTT
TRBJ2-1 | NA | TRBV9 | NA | CASSADPGREQFF | TGTGCCAGCAGCGCCGATCCGGGACGGGAGCAGTTCTTC
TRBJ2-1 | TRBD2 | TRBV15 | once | CATSRPTGLAGFDEQFF | TGTGCCACCAGCAGGCCTACGGGACTAGCGGGATTCGATGAGCAGTTCTTC
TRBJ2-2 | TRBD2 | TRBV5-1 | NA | CASSLGGLVSGELFF | TGCGCCAGCAGCTTGGGGGGACTAGTATCCGGGGAGCTGTTTTTT
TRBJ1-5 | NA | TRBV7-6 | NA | CASSLSGANQPQHF | TGTGCCAGCAGCTTATCAGGGGCCAATCAGCCCCAGCATTTT
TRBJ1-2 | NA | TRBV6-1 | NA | CASTVALGGNYGYTF | TGTGCCAGCACCGTGGCCTTAGGAGGGAACTATGGCTACACCTTC
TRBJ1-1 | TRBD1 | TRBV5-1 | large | CASSLAYYPGQENTEAFF | TGCGCCAGCAGCTTGGCCTACTACCCTGGACAGGAGAACACTGAAGCTTTCTTT
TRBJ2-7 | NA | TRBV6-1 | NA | CASESGGAYEQYF | TGTGCCAGCGAGTCGGGCGGAGCCTACGAGCAGTACTTC
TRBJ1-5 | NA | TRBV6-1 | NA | CASSPIQISNQPQHF | TGTGCCAGCAGCCCCATCCAGATTAGCAATCAGCCCCAGCATTTT
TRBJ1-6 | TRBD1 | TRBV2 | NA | CASSLRTGMSPLHF | TGTGCCAGCAGTCTCCGGACAGGGATGTCGCCCCTCCACTTT
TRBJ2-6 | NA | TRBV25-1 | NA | CASSEWSVSGANVLTF | TGTGCCAGCAGTGAATGGTCAGTCTCTGGGGCCAACGTCCTGACTTTC
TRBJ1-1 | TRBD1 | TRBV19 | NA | CASSTQLQGTEAFF | TGTGCCAGTAGTACGCAATTACAGGGGACTGAAGCTTTCTTT
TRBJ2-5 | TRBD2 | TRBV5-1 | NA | CASSLASGSRETQYF | TGCGCCAGCAGCTTGGCTAGCGGGAGCCGCGAGACCCAGTACTTC
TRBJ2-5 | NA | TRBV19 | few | CASSMPTGETQYF | TGTGCCAGTAGTATGCCCACCGGGGAGACCCAGTACTTC
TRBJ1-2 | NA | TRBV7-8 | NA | CASSLGGLSYGYTF | TGTGCCAGCAGCTTAGGGGGCTTGAGCTATGGCTACACCTTC
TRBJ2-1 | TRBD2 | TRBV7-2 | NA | CASSLEGLVSNEQFF | TGTGCCAGCAGCTTAGAAGGACTAGTCAGTAATGAGCAGTTCTTC
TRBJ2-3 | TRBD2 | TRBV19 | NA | CASSGGVQRTDTQYF | TGTGCCAGTAGCGGGGGGGTTCAAAGGACAGATACGCAGTATTTT
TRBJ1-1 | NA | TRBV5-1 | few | CATSGGDNWEGTEAFF | TGCGCCACCTCGGGAGGGGACAATTGGGAGGGAACTGAAGCTTTCTTT
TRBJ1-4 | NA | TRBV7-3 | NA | CASSSSTNEKLFF | TGTGCCAGCAGCTCCTCTACTAATGAAAAACTGTTTTTT